Listed below are T cell receptor beta chains from one sample, sequenced in a study of blood T cell repertoires in COVID-19. Using immunoSEQ multiplex PCR, the repertoire was profiled, and TCRdb retains in-frame clones only, with some absent. The sample yields about 160,000 clones, 80% to 90% seen once. The sequenced sample was peripheral blood. These receptors came from a woman in her seventies with acute or convalescent COVID-19. CDR3s include the opening cysteine and the closing phenylalanine or tryptophan. Each record gives: V gene, J gene, D gene, clone size, CDR3 DNA, CDR3 protein. A D gene is named only where the DNA matches it firmly. Where a row states a size, it is once, few, many or the class of an expanded clone; other rows omit it.

>TRBV27|TRBJ1-1|.|.
TGTGCCAGCAGTTTCGGACAGGAAGCTTTCTTT
CASSFGQEAFF
>TRBV5-5|TRBJ1-4|TRBD1|.
TGTGCCAGCAGCTTCACCCGACAGGGCGGTGAAAAACTGTTTTTT
CASSFTRQGGEKLFF
>TRBV4-3|TRBJ1-5|.|few
TGCGCCAGCAGCCAGGGGAGGGGTAGGGGAAATCAGCCCCAGCATTTT
CASSQGRGRGNQPQHF
>TRBV24-1|TRBJ2-5|.|.
TGTGCCACCAGTGATTTCGCTAGTACGGGACGGGGGGAGACCCAGTACTTC
CATSDFASTGRGETQYF
>TRBV14|TRBJ2-1|TRBD2|.
TGTGCCAGCAGCCAAGATCCAGCGGGAGGGATTGAGCAGTTCTTC
CASSQDPAGGIEQFF
>TRBV28|TRBJ1-2|TRBD1|.
TGTGCCAGCAGTTTAGGACAGGGGGCGCACATTAATGGCTACACCTTC
CASSLGQGAHINGYTF
>TRBV14|TRBJ1-2|TRBD1|once
TGTGCCAGCAGCCCTATCGGACAGGAGTTATCCTATGGCTACACCTTC
CASSPIGQELSYGYTF
>TRBV29-1|TRBJ1-5|.|.
TGCAGCGTCAAGGGAGCTGGGGGCAATCAGCCCCAGCATTTT
CSVKGAGGNQPQHF
>TRBV4-2|TRBJ2-1|.|.
TGTGCCAGCAGCCGGGAGCGCACGAGCTCCTACAATGAGCAGTTCTTC
CASSRERTSSYNEQFF
>TRBV19|TRBJ1-2|TRBD1|.
TGTGCCAGTAGTATTAGCCCACAGGGGCTGGGTGGCTACACCTTC
CASSISPQGLGGYTF
>TRBV9|TRBJ1-1|.|.
TGTGCCAGCAGCGCCCAACAGGGAACTGTCGCTGAAGCTTTCTTT
CASSAQQGTVAEAFF
>TRBV19|TRBJ2-7|TRBD1|.
TGTGCCAGTAGGGGGACAGGGGGTTTCAACGAGCAGTACTTC
CASRGTGGFNEQYF
>TRBV12-3/TRBV12-4|TRBJ2-7|.|.
TGTGCCAGCGGGCAGAAGAGCTCCTACGAGCAGTACTTC
CASGQKSSYEQYF
>TRBV19|TRBJ1-4|.|.
TGTGCCAGCCGGCGGCAGAATGAAAAACTGTTTTTT
CASRRQNEKLFF
>TRBV9|TRBJ1-2|TRBD1|.
TGTGCCAGCAGCGTAGGACAGGGGGCGGGTGGCTACACCTTC
CASSVGQGAGGYTF
>TRBV24-1|TRBJ1-1|.|few
TGTGCCACCAGTGGAGGGGGGAACACTGAAGCTTTCTTT
CATSGGGNTEAFF